The rows below give T cell receptor beta chains drawn from one sample of a study of blood T cells in healthy people across ages. TCRdb redid the calling of the 5' RACE reads with MiXCR, one entry per CDR3 protein. The sample carries around 900,000 distinct CDR3 sequences, just over 50% recorded once. Material for sequencing was blood. Receptor source: a woman aged 60-75 years in good health. Both conserved end residues are part of each CDR3. D genes are given only for firm matches.

D,J,V,CDR3
.,.,TRBV29-1,CSVGGAKQGNSPYEQYF
.,TRBJ2-7,TRBV4-2,CASSQAGTAGYEQYF
.,TRBJ1-5,TRBV10-3,CAIGGAGEQPQHF
TRBD2,.,TRBV20-1,CSASNTLREGGREQYF
TRBD1,TRBJ2-7,TRBV7-9,CASSCPPGTANYEQYF
TRBD2,TRBJ2-7,TRBV2,CASRATSAAGQYF
.,TRBJ2-3,TRBV21-1,CASSRSKRDTQYF
TRBD1,TRBJ2-6,TRBV4-1,CASSRGQGPGANVLTF
TRBD2,.,TRBV28,CACGFGGRASEQYF
TRBD1,TRBJ1-1,TRBV5-6,CASSRDRANTEAFF
TRBD2,TRBJ2-5,TRBV3-1,CASSKWTSGSEKTQYF
TRBD1,TRBJ2-1,TRBV6-1,CASSEMFGTGYNEQFF
.,TRBJ2-3,TRBV2,CASIEHTDTQYF
TRBD2,TRBJ2-4,TRBV7-2,CASSLDGASGREKNIQYF
.,TRBJ1-2,TRBV2,CASRQGGGYGYTF
TRBD1,TRBJ2-3,TRBV5-6,CASSVETGVLDTQYF
.,TRBJ2-6,TRBV4-1,CASSQEQVVSGANVLTF
TRBD1,TRBJ1-1,TRBV20-1,CSASPPGQGMNTEAFF
.,TRBJ1-5,TRBV5-1,CASSLEGTQPQHF
.,TRBJ2-5,TRBV25-1,CASSESGIETQYF
.,TRBJ2-1,TRBV27,CASSLGTGESSYNEQFF